The 19 T cell receptor beta chains given below trace back to one sample, sequenced in a study of cytomegalovirus exposure and HLA in healthy donors. Assay: immunoSEQ multiplex PCR; the TCRdb copy retains only in-frame clones and omits some. The sample lists 150,000 to 250,000 clones; 80% to 85% were seen once. Sequencing was done on a sample of PBMCs. These receptors came from a woman in her thirties in good health and CMV-seronegative.

The chain employs TRBV14 and TRBJ1-1; D may be TRBD1 (6 bases). Trimming shortened V by 6 bases and J by 0 bases, and 23 bases separated the two germline ends. Germline loops: CDR1 SGHDN, CDR2 FVKESK. There are 18 residues in the CDR3. CDR3 region: CASSGGGGRMMMNTEAFF. The CDR3 nucleotides are TGTGCCAGCAGTGGAGGGGGGGGCCGCATGATGATGAACACTGAAGCTTTCTTT. Based on the CDR3 plus reference TRBV14 and TRBJ1-1, the full variable domain is EAGVTQFPSHSVIEKGQTVTLRCDPISGHDNLYWYRRVMGKEIKFLLHFVKESKQDESGMPNNRFLAERTGGTYSTLKVQPAELEDSGVYFCASSGGGGRMMMNTEAFFGQGTRLTVV.

Details on this clone: Other nucleotide sequences from this sample produce the same CDR3. The chain has TRBV27 and TRBJ1-6; 10 positions match TRBD1. V dropped 1 base and J dropped 7; count of bases not matched to a gene: 1. Germline CDR1 MNHEY, CDR2 SMNVEV (reference sequence). CDR3 size: 15 residues. CDR3 loop: CASSLLGQGNSPLHF. For the CDR3, the DNA is TGTGCCAGCAGTTTATTGGGACAGGGGAATTCACCCCTCCACTTT.

This sequence joins TRBV5-1 and TRBJ2-3; 13 positions match TRBD2. From germline, CDR1 is SGHRS and CDR2 YFSETQ. The ends lost 3 bases at V and 0 bases at J; junction bases unmatched: 4. The CDR3 extends over 17 amino acids. The CDR3, as DNA: TGCGCCAGCAGCTCGGGACTAGCGGGGACTAGCACAGATACGCAGTATTTT. Residues: CASSSGLAGTSTDTQYF.

The chain couples TRBV7-6 to TRBJ2-7, with D perhaps matching TRBD1 (6 bases). The CDR3 is made up of 16 amino acids. From germline, CDR1 is SGHVS and CDR2 FNYEAQ. Trimming left V 5 bases short and J 3 bases short, with 20 bases between. CDR3 in amino acids: CASSPKQGPGSYEQYF. CDR3 nucleotide sequence: TGTGCCAGCAGCCCTAAACAGGGACCGGGAAGCTACGAGCAGTACTTC.

This clone occurred once. The chain employs TRBV11-3 and TRBJ2-7; 8 bases map to TRBD2. Trimming took 5 bases from V and 0 from J; bases not matched to a gene: 6. The CDR3 sequence is 15 residues long. Per germline, CDR1 SGHNT and CDR2 YENEEA. CDR3 loop: CASSLSGGGSYEQYF. The CDR3 DNA reads TGTGCCAGCAGCCTCAGCGGGGGAGGCTCCTACGAGCAGTACTTC. The complete variable domain, with remaining parts taken from reference TRBV11-3 and TRBJ2-7, reads EAGVVQSPRYKIIEKKQPVAFWCNPISGHNTLYWYLQNLGQGPELLIRYENEEAVDDSQLPKDRFSAERLKGVDSTLKIQPAELGDSAVYLCASSLSGGGSYEQYFGPGTRLTVT.

The V call is TRBV7-2, the J call TRBJ2-5; 7 bases are a match to TRBD1. J was trimmed by 5 bases and V by 5 bases; bases with no gene match: 11. Germline CDR1 reads SGHTA; CDR2 reads FQGNSA. The CDR3 is 15 residues long. The CDR3 bases are TGTGCCAGCAGCCCTCAGAGGGGGCAAGGGGAGACCCAGTACTTC. Its protein is CASSPQRGQGETQYF.

V gene TRBV19 combines with J gene TRBJ1-5, with D unresolved. This CDR3 has 14 amino acids. Germline CDR1 and CDR2: LNHDA and SQIVND (reference sequence). V was cut by 3 bases and J by 4 bases, with 10 bases left in between. CDR3 coding DNA: TGTGCCAGTAGTATTACATCCATGAATCAGCCCCAGCATTTT. Translated, it gives CASSITSMNQPQHF. The full variable domain, completed using reference TRBV19 and TRBJ1-5, is DGGITQSPKYLFRKEGQNVTLSCEQNLNHDAMYWYRQDPGQGLRLIYYSQIVNDFQKGDIAEGYSVSREKKESFPLTVTSAQKNPTAFYLCASSITSMNQPQHFGDGTRLSIL.

The chain carries TRBV4-2 and TRBJ2-3, with D maybe TRBD1 (6 bases). CDR3 size: 14 residues. V lost 2 bases and J 3 bases, leaving 9 bases between the germline ends. Germline V gene data show CDR1 as LGHNA and CDR2 as YNFKEQ. As DNA, the CDR3 is TGTGCCAGCAGCCAACGACAGGCAACAGATACGCAGTATTTT. Protein product: CASSQRQATDTQYF.

The V and J genes are TRBV5-6 and TRBJ2-7; perhaps TRBD2 as D (5 bases). Germline CDR1 SGHDT, CDR2 YYEEEE. The CDR3 runs 16 residues. Trimming shortened V by 4 bases and J by 2 bases, and 19 bases separated the two germline ends. CDR3 DNA sequence: TGTGCCAGCAGCCAAACCGGGGTTATCTTACCCTACGAGCAGTACTTC. It yields the protein CASSQTGVILPYEQYF.

This chain connects TRBV7-9 to TRBJ1-2, with 12 bases that match TRBD1. V lost 3 bases to trimming and J lost 8 bases; unmatched junction nucleotides: 10. The germline gives CDR1 SEHNR, CDR2 FQNEAQ (reference sequence). This CDR3 contains 16 residues. CDR3: CASSFSGTGGDGGYTF. The CDR3 DNA is TGTGCCAGCAGCTTTTCCGGGACAGGGGGCGACGGGGGCTACACCTTC.

V gene TRBV6-1 combines with J gene TRBJ1-4, with D perhaps TRBD1 (6 bases). This CDR3 is built from 15 residues. V lost 5 bases, J lost 4 bases, and 14 bases lay in between. CDR1 is MNHNS, CDR2 SASEGT, per germline. CDR3 amino acids: CASSTGGAGNEKLFF. CDR3 in DNA: TGTGCCAGCAGTACTGGGGGGGCGGGTAATGAAAAACTGTTTTTT.

This clone has at least ten counts. This chain uses TRBV4-1 with TRBJ2-5; D is possibly TRBD2 (7 bases). Germline CDR1 and CDR2: MGHRA and YSYEKL. V shed 0 bases and J shed 5 bases, with 16 bases lying between them. The CDR3 contains 16 residues. In DNA, the CDR3 is TGCGCCAGCAGCCAAGATGGGGGAGGGGGGAGTGAGACCCAGTACTTC. It is translated as CASSQDGGGGSETQYF.

CDR3 nucleotide sequence: TGTGCCAGCAGCGAAGGGACAGGGGGCAATCAGCCCCAGCATTTT. It yields the protein CASSEGTGGNQPQHF. V and J are TRBV27 and TRBJ1-5, with 10 bases identical to TRBD1. The V and J ends lost 6 bases and 2 bases, in that order; junction bases with no gene match: 4. This CDR3 has 15 residues. Germline V gene data show CDR1 as MNHEY and CDR2 as SMNVEV (reference sequence).

V is TRBV7-8 and J is TRBJ1-1; the D is unclear. V gave up 2 bases and J gave up 11 bases, with 15 bases separating them. Germline V gene sequence: CDR1 SGHVS, CDR2 FQNEAQ. The CDR3 contains 13 residues. As DNA, the CDR3 is TGTGCCAGCAGCTTATCGGGATGGGTCGGGGCTTTCTTT. Its protein is CASSLSGWVGAFF. The variable domain in full, with the rest retrieved from reference TRBV7-8 and TRBJ1-1, is GAGVSQSPRYKVAKRGQDVALRCDPISGHVSLFWYQQALGQGPEFLTYFQNEAQLDKSGLPSDRFFAERPEGSVSTLKIQRTQQEDSAVYLCASSLSGWVGAFFGQGTRLTVV.

V usage is TRBV28 and J usage is TRBJ1-6, with 12 bases lining up with TRBD1. The V and J ends lost 5 bases and 10 bases, in that order; junction bases with no gene match: 6. Germline values: CDR1 MDHEN, CDR2 SYDVKM. CDR3 size: 15 residues. The CDR3 DNA follows: TGTGCCAGCAGTGGGGGACAGGGGGCTCGATCACCCCTCCACTTT. It is translated as CASSGGQGARSPLHF. The variable domain in full, completed from reference TRBV28 and TRBJ1-6, reads DVKVTQSSRYLVKRTGEKVFLECVQDMDHENMFWYRQDPGLGLRLIYFSYDVKMKEKGDIPEGYSVSREKKERFSLILESASTNQTSMYLCASSGGQGARSPLHFGNGTRLTVT.

The gene calls are TRBV28 and TRBJ2-1; maybe TRBD1 (6 bases). Germline assignment: CDR1 MDHEN and CDR2 SYDVKM. The CDR3 runs 14 residues. The ends were cut back, 6 bases at V and 8 bases at J, with 17 bases in the middle. The CDR3 nucleotides are TGTGCCAGCAGCCGGACAGTAGCTGGCGATGAGCAGTTCTTC. Encoded protein: CASSRTVAGDEQFF.

This clone occurred once. The rearrangement uses TRBV9 and TRBJ2-7; D uncertain. Germline V gene sequence: CDR1 SGDLS, CDR2 YYNGEE. The CDR3 sequence is 15 residues long. Between the trimmed V and J ends, which lost 0 bases and 4 bases, there was a span of 14 bases. In DNA, the CDR3 is TGTGCCAGCAGCGTAGCCTTACACAGCCCGTACGAGCAGTACTTC. It is translated as CASSVALHSPYEQYF.

The genes are TRBV28 and TRBJ1-4; weak D call: TRBD1 (5 bases). The CDR3 runs to 15 residues. Germline CDR1 reads MDHEN; CDR2 reads SYDVKM. Trimming pared 5 bases from V and 5 bases from J, leaving 15 bases between. The CDR3 nucleotides read TGTGCCAGCAGTCGCGGCGGGGCCCTGAATGAAAAACTGTTTTTT. The encoded protein is CASSRGGALNEKLFF. Based on the CDR3 plus reference TRBV28 and TRBJ1-4, the full variable domain is DVKVTQSSRYLVKRTGEKVFLECVQDMDHENMFWYRQDPGLGLRLIYFSYDVKMKEKGDIPEGYSVSREKKERFSLILESASTNQTSMYLCASSRGGALNEKLFFGSGTQLSVL.

The chain uses TRBV18 and TRBJ2-4; D not resolved. Looked up from germline, CDR1 is KGHSH and CDR2 is LQKENI. The CDR3 has 17 amino acids. The V end was cut by 3 bases, the J end by 0 bases, with 15 bases between. For the CDR3, the DNA is TGTGCCAGCTCACCTCCCGGGTCTAGTCTAGCCAAAAACATTCAGTACTTC. It is translated as CASSPPGSSLAKNIQYF.